These 18 T cell receptor beta chains share one sample of origin, sequenced in a study of chemoradiotherapy in HPV16-positive cancers (dated by TCRdb to between 2021 and 2023). Library preparation was by the immunoSEQ multiplex PCR assay. This immuneACCESS table, as held by TCRdb, lists in-frame sequences with V and J called but not all clones. Of the missing ones, under half trace to an unresolved V gene in checked studies; the others have no known cause. In this sample the table shows approximately 4,000 clones, 94% of which occur a single time. More than 3% of the sample goes to the ten largest clones. The sample was tumor tissue, taken from a patient who underwent chemoradiotherapy. The receptor set was obtained from a human donor with HPV-associated anogenital cancer.

V usage is TRBV30 and J usage is TRBJ1-1; 7 nucleotides match TRBD1. Trimming removed 3 bases from V and 9 bases from J; junction bases left unmatched: 7. Germline V gene sequence: CDR1 GTSNPN, CDR2 SVGIG (reference sequence). The CDR3 has 12 residues. The CDR3: CAWSDGTAKAFF. The CDR3 bases are TGTGCCTGGAGCGATGGGACAGCTAAAGCTTTCTTT.

CDR3 residues: CASSPAATSGRRNEQFF. CDR3 nucleotide sequence: TGTGCCAGCAGCCCCGCAGCGACTAGCGGGAGGAGGAATGAGCAGTTCTTC. The chain employs TRBV28 and TRBJ2-1; 13 bases align to TRBD2. The CDR3 is 17 amino acids. Trimming took 6 bases from V and 7 from J; bases not matched to a gene: 12. Germline-derived CDR1 and CDR2 are MDHEN and SYDVKM. Together with reference TRBV28 and TRBJ2-1, the CDR3 gives the full variable domain: DVKVTQSSRYLVKRTGEKVFLECVQDMDHENMFWYRQDPGLGLRLIYFSYDVKMKEKGDIPEGYSVSREKKERFSLILESASTNQTSMYLCASSPAATSGRRNEQFFGPGTRLTVL.

V is TRBV6-8 and J is TRBJ1-5; 7 bases are a match to TRBD1. Germline lookup yields CDR1 MNHGY and CDR2 SAAAGT. CDR3 size: 14 residues. The junction had 14 bases not matched to a gene; V was cut back by 10 bases and J by 8 bases. CDR3 DNA sequence: TGTGCCACCCCCCCCGGACAGGTCAAGGAGCCCCAGCATTTT. Translating gives CATPPGQVKEPQHF.

In its sample, this clone was seen once. This rearrangement joins TRBV18 to TRBJ1-1; the match to TRBD1 covers 10 bases. CDR3 length: 14 residues. V was clipped by 4 bases and J by 4 bases; unmatched bases: 3. Per germline, CDR1 KGHSH and CDR2 LQKENI. This CDR3 is CASSLGTGVTEAFF. DNA of the CDR3: TGTGCCAGCTCACTCGGGACAGGGGTCACTGAAGCTTTCTTT.

This clone was seen more than once but under ten times. This CDR3 is CASSPQGAEPYNEQFF. CDR3 DNA: TGTGCCAGCAGTCCCCAGGGGGCGGAACCTTACAATGAGCAGTTCTTC. This chain links TRBV27 with TRBJ2-1; 8 bases are shared with TRBD1. The V gene's germline CDR1 is MNHEY and CDR2 SMNVEV (reference sequence). This CDR3 contains 16 residues. The trim removed 5 bases at V and 4 bases at J, leaving 10 bases unmatched.

The chain couples TRBV29-1 to TRBJ2-1; D uncertain. The CDR3 spans 15 residues. Germline assignment: CDR1 SQVTM and CDR2 ANQGSEA. V was clipped by 3 bases and J by 7 bases, with 19 bases between them. CDR3 protein: CSVDSGPRHRNEQFF. CDR3 nucleotides: TGCAGCGTTGATTCCGGGCCGAGACATAGGAATGAGCAGTTCTTC.

The chain uses TRBV27 and TRBJ2-1; TRBD1 matches 10 bases. Germline-derived CDR1 and CDR2 are MNHEY and SMNVEV (reference sequence). With V trimmed by 7 bases and J by 6 bases, 3 bases remained unmatched. The CDR3 has 13 amino acids. The CDR3 region is CASTRTGGNEQFF. In DNA, the CDR3 is TGTGCCAGCACTCGGACAGGGGGCAATGAGCAGTTCTTC.

This rearrangement joins TRBV4-1 to TRBJ2-7, with a tentative D call TRBD1 (6 bases). CDR1 and CDR2 (germline): MGHRA, YSYEKL. Trimming took 4 bases from V and 7 from J, leaving 23 bases between them. This CDR3 has 16 amino acids. The CDR3 nucleotides are TGCGCCAGCAGCCCAGGGGACCTGCGGAGGCCGGGAGAGCAGTACTTC. This translates into CASSPGDLRRPGEQYF.

This clone was counted once. The V gene is TRBV18, the J gene TRBJ1-3; no reliable D call. V lost 2 bases and J 0 bases, leaving 2 bases between the germline ends. Germline assignment: CDR1 KGHSH and CDR2 LQKENI. This CDR3 spans 13 amino acids. CDR3 sequence: CASSPGSGNTIYF. The CDR3 region has the DNA TGTGCCAGCTCACCAGGCTCTGGAAACACCATATATTTT.

This clone has only one observation. At one end the junction does not follow the germline gene, possibly because of a read error. CDR3 in amino acids: CASSPTSGEYNEQFF. The CDR3 region has the DNA TGTGCTAGCAGCCCGACTAGCGGGGAGTACAATGAGCAGTTCTTC. V usage is TRBV7-7 and J usage is TRBJ2-1, with 11 bases identical to TRBD2. The length of the CDR3 is 15 residues. Germline V gene sequence: CDR1 SSHAT, CDR2 FNYEAQ (reference sequence).

The genes are TRBV6-1 and TRBJ1-2; TRBD1 matches at 7 bases. This CDR3 comprises 14 residues. Germline-derived CDR1 and CDR2 are MNHNS and SASEGT. V was clipped by 1 base and J by 5 bases; unmatched bases: 4. For the CDR3, the DNA is TGTGCCAGCAGTGAAGGGGACAGCCCTTATGGCTACACCTTC. It yields the protein CASSEGDSPYGYTF.

The V and J genes are TRBV27 and TRBJ1-5; 7 bases match TRBD1. J gave up 6 bases and V 2 bases, and 4 bases lay outside the gene matches. The CDR3 is made up of 14 amino acids. Germline CDR1 is MNHEY and CDR2 is SMNVEV (reference sequence). DNA of the CDR3: TGTGCCAGCAGTTTACTAGGGGGCGGTCAGCCCCAGCATTTT. Translation gives CASSLLGGGQPQHF.

The chain uses TRBV2 and TRBJ2-5; the D gene is possibly TRBD1 (7 bases). Trimming shortened V by 8 bases and J by 0 bases, and 22 bases separated the two germline ends. The germline V gene encodes CDR1 SNHLY and CDR2 FYNNEI. The CDR3 runs 17 residues. CDR3: CASANHKTGRYQETQYF. DNA for the CDR3: TGTGCCAGCGCTAATCACAAGACAGGGAGGTACCAAGAGACCCAGTACTTC.

The chain employs TRBV4-3 and TRBJ1-1; possibly TRBD1 for D (6 bases). The CDR3 has 15 amino acids. Trimming took 0 bases from V and 11 from J, leaving 19 bases between them. Germline values: CDR1 LGHNA, CDR2 YSLEER. Written as DNA, the CDR3 is TGCGCCAGCAGCCAAGAGGCTCTGGGCAGGGGCGCGGCTTTCTTT. It is translated as CASSQEALGRGAAFF.

V and J are TRBV5-6 and TRBJ2-1; 9 positions match TRBD1. The V gene's germline CDR1 is SGHDT and CDR2 YYEEEE. V lost 3 bases, J lost 6 bases, and 4 bases stayed unmatched. The CDR3 loop spans 14 amino acids. This chain's CDR3 is CASSSGTGLNEQFF. Here the CDR3 DNA reads TGTGCCAGCAGCTCCGGGACAGGGCTCAATGAGCAGTTCTTC.

The CDR3 reads CASSSPDRVNQPQHF. The CDR3 bases are TGTGCCAGCAGTTCCCCGGACAGGGTCAATCAGCCCCAGCATTTT. This chain uses TRBV28 with TRBJ1-5; TRBD1 agrees at 8 bases. After removal of 4 bases from V and 3 bases from J, the junction contained 5 bases not matched to a gene. The length of the CDR3 is 15 residues. Germline values: CDR1 MDHEN, CDR2 SYDVKM.

The chain has TRBV5-5 and TRBJ2-7; possibly TRBD1 for D (5 bases). Trimming removed 3 bases from V and 0 bases from J, with 10 bases in between. CDR3 length: 14 amino acids. Germline CDR1 and CDR2: SGHKS and YYEKEE (reference sequence). CDR3 in amino acids: CASSYYRYSYEQYF. For the CDR3, the DNA is TGTGCCAGCAGCTATTACAGGTACTCCTACGAGCAGTACTTC.

This clone appeared a single time. The rearrangement uses TRBV6-5 and TRBJ2-7; 7 bases are shared with TRBD2. Germline V gene data show CDR1 as MNHEY and CDR2 as SVGAGI. This CDR3 contains 14 residues. J was trimmed by 2 bases and V by 1 base; bases with no gene match: 2. CDR3 DNA: TGTGCCAGCAGTTACTTGGGGGGGGCCTACGAGCAGTACTTC. It encodes CASSYLGGAYEQYF.